This T cell receptor (beta chain) was documented in a study of CD8 T cells in ankylosing spondylitis. TCRdb fed the 5' RACE reads into MiXCR, producing one record per CDR3 protein. Of about 420,000 distinct CDR3 sequences listed, approximately 20% were seen once; the top ten hold roughly a sixth. Regarding the study as a whole: Made up of under 10 highly homologous variants, a TCR beta motif appeared characteristic of ankylosing spondylitis blood.

This clonotype was seen only a few times. What it binds is unknown. The V end was cut by 7 bases, the J end by 6 bases, with 17 bases between. CDR3 length equals 14 residues. The germline CDR1 and CDR2 sequences are SGHTA and FQGNSA. The chain combines TRBV7-2 with TRBJ2-3; D possibly matches TRBD1 or TRBD2 (5 bases each). Material for sequencing was blood, either unsorted or a sorted T cell fraction (not recorded which). The sequence derives from a male donor with ankylosing spondylitis. CDR3 amino acids: CASTLVGAADTQYF. In DNA, the CDR3 is TGTGCCAGCACCCTGGTCGGGGCAGCGGATACGCAGTATTTT.